These 18 T cell receptor beta chains originate from one sample sequenced in a study of T cell responses to AZD1222 COVID-19 vaccine. Profiled with immunoSEQ multiplex PCR; TCRdb holds only in-frame clones, not every one. The sample yields approximately 100,000 clones, 85% to 90% seen once. The sample here was peripheral blood, taken on day 0 of AZD1222 vaccination. The receptors stem from an adult in good health.

The chain couples TRBV7-2 to TRBJ1-2; D is possibly TRBD1 (5 bases). V lost 1 base and J lost 2, with 8 bases in between. This CDR3 region has 14 residues. Looked up from germline, CDR1 is SGHTA and CDR2 is FQGNSA. Here the CDR3 DNA reads TGTGCCAGCAGCTTAGTCAGGGAGAACTATGGCTACACCTTC. Protein product: CASSLVRENYGYTF.

The J gene is TRBJ2-6, the V gene TRBV28, with D perhaps TRBD1 (5 bases). The germline V gene has CDR1 MDHEN and CDR2 SYDVKM. CDR3 length: 17 amino acids. V shed 4 bases and J shed 2 bases, with 15 bases lying between them. The CDR3 sequence: CASSSPGGAAGANVLTF. CDR3 in DNA: TGTGCCAGCAGTTCCCCGGGTGGGGCTGCTGGGGCCAACGTCCTGACTTTC.

The chain recombines TRBV9 with TRBJ1-1, with 7 bases that match TRBD1. Germline V lookup: CDR1 SGDLS, CDR2 YYNGEE. The CDR3 covers 13 residues. With V trimmed by 4 bases and J by 1 base, 1 base remained unmatched. CDR3 bases: TGTGCCAGCAGCCACAGGGGGAACACTGAAGCTTTCTTT. Its protein is CASSHRGNTEAFF.

This clone was found once. V and J are TRBV9 and TRBJ2-1; D is unclear. Germline V gene sequence: CDR1 SGDLS, CDR2 YYNGEE. The CDR3 runs 14 residues. Trimming left V 0 bases short and J 3 bases short, with 7 bases between. The CDR3 bases are TGTGCCAGCAGCGTAGCGACATACTACAATGAGCAGTTCTTC. Its protein product is CASSVATYYNEQFF.

CDR3 protein: CAISEPSKRETQYF. Here the CDR3 DNA reads TGTGCCATCAGTGAGCCCAGCAAGCGGGAGACCCAGTACTTC. This sequence joins TRBV10-3 and TRBJ2-5; D may be TRBD2 (5 bases). The germline V and J ends were trimmed by 2 bases and 5 bases, with 12 bases remaining between them. In germline, CDR1 is ENHRY, CDR2 SYGVKD. This CDR3 is 14 amino acids long.

J is TRBJ2-7 and V is TRBV27; D ambiguous. Trimming stripped 8 bases from V and 5 bases from J, with 13 bases between. Germline assignment: CDR1 MNHEY and CDR2 SMNVEV (reference sequence). This CDR3 has 12 residues. The CDR3 nucleotides are TGTGCCAGCTTCACCGCCGGCAACGAGCAGTACTTC. Protein sequence: CASFTAGNEQYF.

This sequence joins TRBV3-1 (or the pseudogene TRBV3-2) and TRBJ1-1, with D perhaps matching TRBD1 (6 bases). Germline CDR1 is LGHDT and CDR2 is YNNKEL (reference sequence). V was shortened by 1 base and J by 5 bases, with 11 bases between the two germline ends. The CDR3 has 14 amino acids. CDR3 protein: CASSQAGAGTEAFF. The CDR3 bases are TGTGCCAGCAGCCAAGCAGGGGCGGGGACTGAAGCTTTCTTT.

The chain combines TRBV11-2 with TRBJ2-5; a weak D match, TRBD2 (5 bases). There are 14 residues in the CDR3. Germline CDR1 SGHAT, CDR2 FQNNGV. Deletions cut 1 base from V and 5 bases from J, with 11 bases between. In DNA, the CDR3 is TGTGCCAGCAGCTTAGCTTTCTTAGCGGAGACCCAGTACTTC. This codes for CASSLAFLAETQYF.

The rearrangement uses TRBV19 and TRBJ1-5; 11 nucleotides agree with TRBD1. V was clipped by 5 bases and J by 4 bases; unmatched bases: 16. CDR1 and CDR2 (germline): LNHDA, SQIVND (reference sequence). The length of the CDR3 is 19 residues. The CDR3 region is CASSPDLRDRGFFNQPQHF. In DNA form, the CDR3 reads TGTGCCAGTAGTCCCGATCTAAGGGACAGGGGGTTCTTTAATCAGCCCCAGCATTTT.

The chain links TRBV3-1 (or the pseudogene TRBV3-2) to TRBJ1-6; tentative D call: TRBD1 (6 bases). Looked up from germline, CDR1 is LGHDT and CDR2 is YNNKEL (reference sequence). The CDR3 spans 13 residues. Trimming pared 4 bases from V and 11 bases from J, leaving 12 bases between. CDR3 region: CASSPYRAPPLHF. CDR3 DNA sequence: TGTGCCAGCAGCCCGTACAGGGCGCCACCCCTCCACTTT.

This clone showed up just once. The rearrangement links TRBV20-1 to TRBJ1-4; tentative D call: TRBD1 (6 bases). CDR3 length: 14 amino acids. Trimming removed 3 bases at V and 7 bases at J, with 15 bases between. CDR1 is DFQATT, CDR2 SNEGSKA, per germline (reference sequence). This CDR3 is CSASTGLAGEKLFF. The CDR3 DNA is TGCAGTGCTAGTACAGGGCTAGCTGGTGAAAAACTGTTTTTT.

The J gene is TRBJ2-1, the V gene TRBV4-1; TRBD1 might be the D (6 bases). CDR3 length: 16 residues. In germline, CDR1 is MGHRA, CDR2 YSYEKL. V shed 6 bases and J shed 3 bases, with 18 bases lying between them. The CDR3 DNA follows: TGCGCCAGCAGGACAACTGAACAGGGAAACTACAATGAGCAGTTCTTC. This gives the protein CASRTTEQGNYNEQFF.

This clone has only one observation. The chain's CDR3 is CASSQVGLAGDNEQFF. The CDR3 DNA reads as TGCGCCAGCAGCCAAGTGGGTCTAGCGGGGGACAATGAGCAGTTCTTC. The chain carries TRBV4-1 and TRBJ2-1; 10 bases line up with TRBD2. This CDR3 is 16 amino acids long. Trimming cost V 1 base and J 5 bases; bases outside gene matches: 5. Germline V gene data show CDR1 as MGHRA and CDR2 as YSYEKL.

This chain links TRBV5-3 with TRBJ1-2; D is unresolved. TRBV5-3 has ORF status, its function being uncertain. With 0 bases removed from V and 0 bases from J, the gap between germline ends came to 12 bases. The CDR3 runs to 16 residues. The CDR3 region is CARSLGVGEPNYGYTF. CDR3 coding DNA: TGTGCCAGAAGCTTGGGGGTTGGGGAGCCTAACTATGGCTACACCTTC.

The chain recombines TRBV6-5 with TRBJ2-7, with no clear D. This CDR3 is built from 15 residues. Between the trimmed V and J ends, which lost 2 bases and 0 bases, there was a span of 11 bases. The germline V gene encodes CDR1 MNHEY and CDR2 SVGAGI. CDR3 sequence (DNA): TGTGCCAGCAGTTACGGGGTTCCAAGCTCCTACGAGCAGTACTTC. It codes for CASSYGVPSSYEQYF.

This clone was seen a single time. This chain links TRBV4-1 with TRBJ2-5, with D possibly TRBD2 on 6 matching bases. Germline CDR1 and CDR2: MGHRA and YSYEKL. Between the trimmed V and J ends, which lost 1 base and 3 bases, there was a span of 12 bases. The CDR3 runs to 15 residues. CDR3 in DNA: TGCGCCAGCAGCCAAGCAGGGAGGACGGAAGAGACCCAGTACTTC. Its translation: CASSQAGRTEETQYF.

The chain links TRBV6-5 to TRBJ1-1; 9 bases agree with TRBD1. CDR1 and CDR2 (germline): MNHEY, SVGAGI. The CDR3 has 13 residues. J lost 4 bases, V lost 5 bases, and 2 bases had no gene match. CDR3 in amino acids: CASSRGQGTEAFF. CDR3 DNA: TGTGCCAGCAGTCGGGGACAGGGCACTGAAGCTTTCTTT.

The chain employs TRBV19 and TRBJ2-2; D unresolved. Per germline, CDR1 LNHDA and CDR2 SQIVND (reference sequence). Trimming removed 4 bases at V and 1 base at J, with 10 bases between. CDR3 length: 15 residues. The CDR3 here is CASSTFVRNTGELFF. The DNA of the CDR3 is TGTGCCAGTAGTACTTTCGTAAGGAACACCGGGGAGCTGTTTTTT.